This T cell receptor (beta chain) was sequenced in a study of shared clonotypes between healthy human individuals. Study summary: Per donor, CD8 memory used one plate, CD8 naive used two, CD4 memory used three and CD4 naive used three. General study results and limits: Around 4.9% of naive CD4 clonotypes were shared across several donors.

Sequencing used immunoSEQ multiplex PCR; TCRdb keeps in-frame clones, though not all of them. The profile shows some 1.4 million clones, 95% to 97% of them singletons. V was pared by 4 bases and J by 3 bases, with 11 bases of the junction left unmatched. This CDR3 is 16 amino acids long. Germline assignment: CDR1 SGHRS and CDR2 YFSETQ. On this clone: The antigen is not known.

The rearrangement joins TRBV5-1 to TRBJ2-7; 9 nucleotides match TRBD2. This TCR was sampled from a man aged 30 to 45 in good health. The specimen sequenced was naive CD4+ T cells sorted from blood. Subset described: CD45RA+ positively selected. CDR3 DNA sequence: TGCGCCAGCAGCCTGACCTTAGCGGGAGAAGGCTACGAGCAGTACTTC. Protein sequence: CASSLTLAGEGYEQYF.